This T cell receptor beta chain is from a study of shared clonotypes between healthy human individuals. Looked up from germline, CDR1 is MGHRA and CDR2 is YSYEKL. V was clipped by 4 bases and J by 1 base, with 16 bases between them. The CDR3 runs 16 residues. At the deep level, the assay was run. The assay was immunoSEQ multiplex PCR, and TCRdb's table has in-frame clones only and misses some. In the table there are approximately 1,500,000 clones, roughly 96% of which are singletons. The chain recombines TRBV4-1 with TRBJ1-1, with D possibly being TRBD1 (5 bases). Sequences were obtained from naive CD4+ T cells sorted from blood. Subset reported: CD45RA+ positively selected. This sequence was found in a man aged 25-40 years in good health. CDR3 nucleotide sequence: TGCGCCAGCAGCCGATCTTTTGGGACGGCGAACACTGAAGCTTTCTTT. It encodes CASSRSFGTANTEAFF.